This is a list of T cell receptor beta chains from one sample in a study of T cell repertoires in cytomegalovirus infection. TCRdb recomputed calls from the reads with MiXCR, one row per CDR3 protein. The data contain 200,000 to 300,000 distinct CDR3 sequences, roughly an eighth of them singletons. The sequencing input was PBMCs. These receptors came from a human donor in good health (CMV status not recorded). Some clones in this sample may be carry-over from other donors' samples. The CDR3 runs from the conserved cysteine through the conserved F or W. D genes are given only for firm matches. The size field is filled for only some rows; it gives once, few, many or a size class.

V gene: TRBV12-3/TRBV12-4; clone size: many; D gene: NA; J gene: TRBJ2-7; CDR3 protein: CASRGTDEQYF; CDR3 DNA: TGTGCCAGCAGAGGGACCGACGAGCAGTACTTC
V gene: TRBV9; clone size: few; D gene: TRBD2; J gene: TRBJ2-2; CDR3 protein: CASSGSLAGGNTGELFF; CDR3 DNA: TGTGCCAGCAGCGGATCTCTAGCGGGGGGGAACACCGGGGAGCTGTTTTTT
V gene: TRBV10-3; clone size: hyperexpanded; D gene: TRBD1; J gene: TRBJ2-3; CDR3 protein: CAISGPTGAAEITDTDTQYF; CDR3 DNA: TGTGCCATCAGTGGCCCGACAGGGGCCGCCGAGATCACCGACACAGATACGCAGTATTTT
V gene: TRBV2; clone size: NA; D gene: TRBD1; J gene: TRBJ1-2; CDR3 protein: CASSPQGLGGYTF; CDR3 DNA: TGTGCCAGCAGCCCACAGGGGCTTGGAGGCTACACCTTC
V gene: TRBV7-8; clone size: many; D gene: NA; J gene: TRBJ2-1; CDR3 protein: CASSAWINLPDNNEQFF; CDR3 DNA: TGTGCCAGCAGCGCTTGGATTAATCTACCAGATAACAATGAGCAGTTCTTC
V gene: TRBV5-4; clone size: NA; D gene: NA; J gene: TRBJ2-3; CDR3 protein: CASSRRTPSTDTQYF; CDR3 DNA: TGTGCCAGCAGCCGGCGGACACCCAGCACAGATACGCAGTATTTT
V gene: TRBV4-1; clone size: NA; D gene: NA; J gene: TRBJ2-7; CDR3 protein: CASSQPQRGRYEQYF; CDR3 DNA: TGCGCCAGCAGCCAACCACAGAGGGGACGATACGAGCAGTACTTC
V gene: TRBV7-9; clone size: few; D gene: NA; J gene: TRBJ2-1; CDR3 protein: CASSFGGPDEQFF; CDR3 DNA: TGTGCCAGCAGCTTTGGGGGCCCAGATGAGCAGTTCTTC
V gene: TRBV7-8; clone size: many; D gene: NA; J gene: TRBJ1-1; CDR3 protein: CASSFSGLLNTEAFF; CDR3 DNA: TGTGCCAGCAGCTTTTCGGGACTCTTGAACACTGAAGCTTTCTTT
V gene: TRBV5-4; clone size: many; D gene: NA; J gene: TRBJ2-5; CDR3 protein: CASSLVATPQETQYF; CDR3 DNA: TGTGCCAGCAGCTTGGTAGCCACCCCACAAGAGACCCAGTACTTC
V gene: TRBV12-3/TRBV12-4; clone size: once; D gene: NA; J gene: TRBJ1-5; CDR3 protein: CASSFPDSAQHF; CDR3 DNA: TGTGCCAGCAGTTTCCCGGACTCTGCTCAGCATTTT
V gene: TRBV7-6; clone size: NA; D gene: NA; J gene: TRBJ2-7; CDR3 protein: CASSLHPSSSYEQYF; CDR3 DNA: TGTGCCAGCAGCTTACACCCAAGCAGCTCCTACGAGCAGTACTTC
V gene: TRBV5-1; clone size: few; D gene: NA; J gene: TRBJ1-2; CDR3 protein: CASRETGRYGYTF; CDR3 DNA: TGCGCCAGCAGGGAAACAGGGCGCTATGGCTACACCTTC
V gene: TRBV20-1; clone size: few; D gene: NA; J gene: TRBJ2-1; CDR3 protein: CSARDSQGRSYNEQFF; CDR3 DNA: TGCAGTGCTAGAGATAGTCAGGGGCGCTCCTACAATGAGCAGTTCTTC
V gene: TRBV7-2; clone size: many; D gene: NA; J gene: TRBJ1-4; CDR3 protein: CASSPYPTEKLFF; CDR3 DNA: TGTGCCAGCAGCCCCTACCCCACTGAAAAACTGTTTTTT
V gene: TRBV2; clone size: NA; D gene: NA; J gene: TRBJ2-7; CDR3 protein: CASSESRLGEQYF; CDR3 DNA: TGTGCCAGCAGTGAAAGCCGACTAGGCGAGCAGTACTTC
V gene: TRBV12-3/TRBV12-4; clone size: few; D gene: NA; J gene: TRBJ2-3; CDR3 protein: CASSLTRAGDTQYF; CDR3 DNA: TGTGCCAGCAGTTTGACTAGGGCAGGAGATACGCAGTATTTT
V gene: TRBV7-8; clone size: many; D gene: TRBD2; J gene: TRBJ2-5; CDR3 protein: CASSSGLSEAQYF; CDR3 DNA: TGTGCCAGCAGCTCGGGACTATCCGAGGCCCAGTACTTC
V gene: TRBV29-1; clone size: NA; D gene: TRBD1; J gene: TRBJ1-1; CDR3 protein: CSVEQGGTEAFF; CDR3 DNA: TGCAGCGTGGAACAGGGGGGCACTGAAGCTTTCTTT
V gene: TRBV6-1; clone size: many; D gene: NA; J gene: TRBJ2-3; CDR3 protein: CASSEVISTDTQYF; CDR3 DNA: TGTGCCAGCAGTGAAGTGATCAGCACAGATACGCAGTATTTT
V gene: TRBV29-1; clone size: NA; D gene: TRBD1; J gene: TRBJ1-2; CDR3 protein: CSTGTGFDGYTF; CDR3 DNA: TGCAGCACGGGGACAGGGTTCGATGGCTACACCTTC
V gene: TRBV12-3/TRBV12-4; clone size: many; D gene: TRBD1; J gene: TRBJ2-5; CDR3 protein: CASSTGQGLETQYF; CDR3 DNA: TGTGCCAGCAGTACGGGACAGGGACTGGAGACCCAGTACTTC
V gene: TRBV7-2; clone size: many; D gene: NA; J gene: TRBJ1-1; CDR3 protein: CASSPRRGPVNTEAFF; CDR3 DNA: TGTGCCAGCAGCCCGCGTCGGGGGCCAGTGAACACTGAAGCTTTCTTT
V gene: TRBV27; clone size: many; D gene: NA; J gene: TRBJ2-2; CDR3 protein: CASSLSGRSTGELFF; CDR3 DNA: TGTGCCAGCAGTTTATCGGGACGAAGCACCGGGGAGCTGTTTTTT
V gene: TRBV20-1; clone size: many; D gene: NA; J gene: TRBJ2-2; CDR3 protein: CSASRVQGLTGELFF; CDR3 DNA: TGCAGTGCTAGCCGTGTGCAGGGGCTCACCGGGGAGCTGTTTTTT
V gene: TRBV20-1; clone size: many; D gene: NA; J gene: TRBJ2-5; CDR3 protein: CSARTDLETQYF; CDR3 DNA: TGCAGTGCGAGGACAGACTTAGAGACCCAGTACTTC
V gene: TRBV20-1; clone size: NA; D gene: TRBD2; J gene: TRBJ2-5; CDR3 protein: CSARPGVAGTQETQYF; CDR3 DNA: TGCAGTGCCCGGCCGGGGGTAGCGGGGACCCAAGAGACCCAGTACTTC
V gene: TRBV28; clone size: many; D gene: TRBD2; J gene: TRBJ2-1; CDR3 protein: CASSLSLAGRYNEQFF; CDR3 DNA: TGTGCCAGCAGTTTGAGTTTAGCGGGAAGGTATAATGAGCAGTTCTTC
V gene: TRBV14; clone size: many; D gene: NA; J gene: TRBJ1-5; CDR3 protein: CASSQGRDQPQHF; CDR3 DNA: TGTGCCAGCAGCCAAGGTCGGGATCAGCCCCAGCATTTT
V gene: TRBV7-2; clone size: many; D gene: NA; J gene: TRBJ1-1; CDR3 protein: CASSLDSGGWNTEAFF; CDR3 DNA: TGTGCCAGCAGCTTAGATTCTGGGGGTTGGAACACTGAAGCTTTCTTT
V gene: TRBV20-1; clone size: NA; D gene: NA; J gene: TRBJ2-4; CDR3 protein: CSARRFPDFKNIQYF; CDR3 DNA: TGCAGTGCTAGACGTTTCCCAGATTTCAAAAACATTCAGTACTTC
V gene: TRBV7-2; clone size: NA; D gene: NA; J gene: TRBJ1-2; CDR3 protein: CASSLGRGAGYTF; CDR3 DNA: TGTGCCAGCAGTTTAGGAAGGGGCGCTGGCTACACCTTC
V gene: TRBV9; clone size: many; D gene: NA; J gene: TRBJ2-1; CDR3 protein: CASSATRTWADEQFF; CDR3 DNA: TGTGCCAGCAGCGCCACCAGGACTTGGGCTGATGAGCAGTTCTTC
V gene: TRBV11-3; clone size: NA; D gene: NA; J gene: TRBJ2-1; CDR3 protein: CASSLDLSPSGDNEQFF; CDR3 DNA: TGTGCCAGCAGCTTAGATCTTTCACCCTCCGGGGACAATGAGCAGTTCTTC
V gene: TRBV6-1; clone size: many; D gene: TRBD2; J gene: TRBJ2-5; CDR3 protein: CASTLLRGKQETQYF; CDR3 DNA: TGTGCCAGCACTTTGTTGCGGGGGAAACAAGAGACCCAGTACTTC
V gene: TRBV7-1; clone size: NA; D gene: NA; J gene: TRBJ1-5; CDR3 protein: CASSWLDNQPQHF; CDR3 DNA: TGTGCCAGCAGCTGGCTGGACAATCAGCCCCAGCATTTT
V gene: TRBV12-3/TRBV12-4; clone size: many; D gene: NA; J gene: TRBJ1-1; CDR3 protein: CASTLPGRPNTEAFF; CDR3 DNA: TGTGCCAGCACCTTGCCGGGACGGCCGAACACTGAAGCTTTCTTT
V gene: TRBV15; clone size: NA; D gene: NA; J gene: TRBJ2-7; CDR3 protein: CATSSPDNSYKQYF; CDR3 DNA: TGTGCCACCAGCAGCCCCGACAACTCCTACAAGCAGTACTTC
V gene: TRBV5-4; clone size: NA; D gene: TRBD2; J gene: TRBJ2-1; CDR3 protein: CASSLGPSGTREQFF; CDR3 DNA: TGTGCCAGCAGCCTCGGACCTAGCGGGACCCGTGAGCAGTTCTTC
V gene: TRBV29-1; clone size: few; D gene: NA; J gene: TRBJ2-3; CDR3 protein: CSVAGSVLKDTQYF; CDR3 DNA: TGCAGCGTGGCCGGCTCGGTACTTAAAGATACGCAGTATTTT
V gene: TRBV6-2/TRBV6-3; clone size: few; D gene: NA; J gene: TRBJ2-7; CDR3 protein: CASSYLTLPGYEQYF; CDR3 DNA: TGTGCCAGCAGTTACCTGACCCTCCCTGGCTACGAGCAGTACTTC
V gene: TRBV29-1; clone size: few; D gene: NA; J gene: TRBJ1-1; CDR3 protein: CSGGGGTTEAFF; CDR3 DNA: TGCAGCGGGGGGGGAGGGACCACTGAAGCTTTCTTT
V gene: TRBV10-3; clone size: NA; D gene: NA; J gene: TRBJ2-3; CDR3 protein: CASRRAEVSTDTQYF; CDR3 DNA: TGTGCCAGCCGGCGTGCGGAGGTCAGCACAGATACGCAGTATTTT
V gene: TRBV7-2; clone size: many; D gene: TRBD2; J gene: TRBJ2-3; CDR3 protein: CASSFRTSMTDTQYF; CDR3 DNA: TGTGCCAGCAGCTTCCGGACTAGCATGACAGATACGCAGTATTTT
V gene: TRBV12-3/TRBV12-4; clone size: NA; D gene: NA; J gene: TRBJ1-5; CDR3 protein: CASSAREGGNQPQHF; CDR3 DNA: TGTGCCAGCAGTGCCAGGGAAGGGGGAAATCAGCCCCAGCATTTT
V gene: TRBV27; clone size: NA; D gene: NA; J gene: TRBJ2-3; CDR3 protein: CASSRGRVADTQYF; CDR3 DNA: TGTGCCAGCAGTCGCGGTCGTGTGGCAGATACGCAGTATTTT
V gene: TRBV10-1; clone size: many; D gene: NA; J gene: TRBJ1-1; CDR3 protein: CASSEGHTEAFF; CDR3 DNA: TGCGCCAGCAGTGAGGGGCACACTGAAGCTTTCTTT
V gene: TRBV7-9; clone size: few; D gene: NA; J gene: TRBJ1-3; CDR3 protein: CASSSVRSMGGNTIYF; CDR3 DNA: TGTGCCAGCAGCTCTGTCCGGTCGATGGGTGGAAACACCATATATTTT
V gene: TRBV6-2/TRBV6-3; clone size: many; D gene: NA; J gene: TRBJ2-7; CDR3 protein: CASSLTTTSYEQYF; CDR3 DNA: TGTGCCAGCAGTCTGACTACCACATCCTACGAGCAGTACTTC
V gene: TRBV20-1; clone size: few; D gene: NA; J gene: TRBJ1-5; CDR3 protein: CSATIRGQIGQPQHF; CDR3 DNA: TGCAGTGCAACCATTCGGGGGCAGATTGGTCAGCCCCAGCATTTT
V gene: TRBV5-6; clone size: few; D gene: NA; J gene: TRBJ1-5; CDR3 protein: CASSLRGLGGSQPQHF; CDR3 DNA: TGTGCCAGCAGCTTGAGAGGGTTGGGGGGCTCTCAGCCCCAGCATTTT
V gene: TRBV19; clone size: NA; D gene: NA; J gene: TRBJ1-5; CDR3 protein: CASNDFAPSSNQPQHF; CDR3 DNA: TGTGCCAGTAATGATTTTGCTCCTTCAAGCAATCAGCCCCAGCATTTT
V gene: TRBV20-1; clone size: NA; D gene: NA; J gene: TRBJ2-7; CDR3 protein: CSARKSESSYEQYF; CDR3 DNA: TGCAGTGCTAGGAAGAGCGAAAGCTCCTACGAGCAGTACTTC
V gene: TRBV28; clone size: many; D gene: NA; J gene: TRBJ2-7; CDR3 protein: CASSKPQGRTYEQYF; CDR3 DNA: TGTGCCAGCAGTAAACCCCAGGGACGGACCTACGAGCAGTACTTC